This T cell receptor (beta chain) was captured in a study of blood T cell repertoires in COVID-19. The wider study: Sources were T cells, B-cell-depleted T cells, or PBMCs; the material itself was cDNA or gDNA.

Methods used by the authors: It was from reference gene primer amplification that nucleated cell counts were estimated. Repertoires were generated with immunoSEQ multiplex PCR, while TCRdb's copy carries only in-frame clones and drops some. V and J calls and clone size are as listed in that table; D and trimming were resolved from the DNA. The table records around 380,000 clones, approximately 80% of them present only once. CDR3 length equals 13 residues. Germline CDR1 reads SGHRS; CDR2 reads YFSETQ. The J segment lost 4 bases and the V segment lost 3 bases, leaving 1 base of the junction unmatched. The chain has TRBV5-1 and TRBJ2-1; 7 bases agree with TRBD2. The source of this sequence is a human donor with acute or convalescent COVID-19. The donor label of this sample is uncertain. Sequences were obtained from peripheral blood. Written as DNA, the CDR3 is TGCGCCAGCAGCTCGGGACTATACAATGAGCAGTTCTTC. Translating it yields CASSSGLYNEQFF.